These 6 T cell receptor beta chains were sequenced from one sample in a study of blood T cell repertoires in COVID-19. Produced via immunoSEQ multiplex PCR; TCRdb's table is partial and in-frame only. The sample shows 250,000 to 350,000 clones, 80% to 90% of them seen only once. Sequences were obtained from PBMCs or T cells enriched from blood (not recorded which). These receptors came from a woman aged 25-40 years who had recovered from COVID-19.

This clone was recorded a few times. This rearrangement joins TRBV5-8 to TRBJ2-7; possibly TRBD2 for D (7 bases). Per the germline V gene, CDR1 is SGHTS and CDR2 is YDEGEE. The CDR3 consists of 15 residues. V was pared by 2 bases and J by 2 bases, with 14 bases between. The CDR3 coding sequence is TGTGCCAGCAGCTTAAGTGGGGGGGGCCCCTACGAGCAGTACTTC. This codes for CASSLSGGGPYEQYF. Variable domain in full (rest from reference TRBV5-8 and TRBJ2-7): EAGVTQSPTHLIKTRGQQATLRCSPISGHTSVYWYQQALGLGLQFLLWYDEGEERNRGNFPPRFSGRQFPNYSSELNVNALELEDSALYLCASSLSGGGPYEQYFGPGTRLTVT.

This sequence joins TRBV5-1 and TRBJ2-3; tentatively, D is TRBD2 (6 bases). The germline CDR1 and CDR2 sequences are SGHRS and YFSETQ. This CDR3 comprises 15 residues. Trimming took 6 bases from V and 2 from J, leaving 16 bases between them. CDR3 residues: CASTPRGRSTDTQYF. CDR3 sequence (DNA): TGCGCCAGCACCCCCCGGGGGAGGTCCACAGATACGCAGTATTTT.

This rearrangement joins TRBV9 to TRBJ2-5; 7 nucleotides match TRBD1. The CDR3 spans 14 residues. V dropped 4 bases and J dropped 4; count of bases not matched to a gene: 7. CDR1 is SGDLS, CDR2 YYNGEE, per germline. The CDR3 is CASSRLQGTETQYF. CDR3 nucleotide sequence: TGTGCCAGCAGCCGATTACAGGGGACAGAGACCCAGTACTTC.

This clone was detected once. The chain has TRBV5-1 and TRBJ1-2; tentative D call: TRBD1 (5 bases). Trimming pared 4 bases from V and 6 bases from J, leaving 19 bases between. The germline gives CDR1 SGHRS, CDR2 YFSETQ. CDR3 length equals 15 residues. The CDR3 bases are TGCGCCAGCAGCCTTTCAGGGTTGGGATCTAATGGCTACACCTTC. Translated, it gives CASSLSGLGSNGYTF.

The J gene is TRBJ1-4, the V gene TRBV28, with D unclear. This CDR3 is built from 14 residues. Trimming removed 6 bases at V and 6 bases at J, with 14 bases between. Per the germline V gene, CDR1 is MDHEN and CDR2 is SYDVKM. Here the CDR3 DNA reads TGTGCCAGCAGCCCGCCTTGGCCCCATGAAAAACTGTTTTTT. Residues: CASSPPWPHEKLFF.

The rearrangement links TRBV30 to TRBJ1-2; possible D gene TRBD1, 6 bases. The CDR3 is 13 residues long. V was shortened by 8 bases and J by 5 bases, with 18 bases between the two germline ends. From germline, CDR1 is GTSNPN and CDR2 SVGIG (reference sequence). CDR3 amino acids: CAALKQGGYGYTF. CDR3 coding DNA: TGTGCCGCATTGAAACAGGGAGGGTATGGCTACACCTTC.